Following are 5 T cell receptor beta chains from one sample sequenced in a study of blood T cell repertoires in COVID-19. Generated by immunoSEQ multiplex PCR, the TCRdb table keeps only in-frame clones and is missing some. Among about 250,000 clones listed, 86% were seen once. The sequencing input was peripheral blood. The receptors were sampled from a woman in her sixties who had recovered from COVID-19.

The chain combines TRBV5-1 with TRBJ1-3; D is perhaps TRBD1 (6 bases). The length of the CDR3 is 15 residues. Germline assignment: CDR1 SGHRS and CDR2 YFSETQ. Deletions cut 5 bases from V and 4 bases from J, with 16 bases between. The CDR3 nucleotides are TGCGCCAGCAGTATTGTGCAGGGGCCCGGAAACACCATATATTTT. Translating it yields CASSIVQGPGNTIYF.

The chain joins TRBV6-6 to TRBJ1-2, with D unclear. With 6 bases removed from V and 5 bases from J, the gap between germline ends came to 16 bases. The CDR3 is 14 amino acids. Germline lookup yields CDR1 MNHNY and CDR2 SVGAGI (reference sequence). The DNA for the CDR3 is TGTGCCAGCAGCCCACTACCGTCGGAGTATGGCTACACCTTC. Protein sequence: CASSPLPSEYGYTF.

This clone has only one observation. The chain uses TRBV3-1 (or the pseudogene TRBV3-2) and TRBJ1-1, with 7 bases lining up with TRBD1. Losses at the gene ends were 1 base for V and 13 bases for J; bases not matched to a gene: 6. The germline gives CDR1 LGHDT, CDR2 YNNKEL (reference sequence). The CDR3 loop spans 12 amino acids. The CDR3 sequence: CASSQAQGGLFF. The CDR3 bases are TGTGCCAGCAGCCAAGCGCAGGGGGGTCTTTTCTTT.

The chain carries TRBV7-2 and TRBJ2-2; 8 positions agree with TRBD2. V lost 1 base to trimming and J lost 3 bases; unmatched junction nucleotides: 4. CDR3 length: 16 residues. CDR1 SGHTA and CDR2 FQGNSA come from the germline V gene. The DNA of the CDR3 is TGTGCCAGCAGCTTAGTGGCGGGGGGTCACACCGGGGAGCTGTTTTTT. Its translation is CASSLVAGGHTGELFF.

The genes are TRBV2 and TRBJ1-6; 8 nucleotides line up with TRBD1. CDR1 and CDR2 (germline): SNHLY, FYNNEI. V gave up 5 bases and J gave up 7 bases; unmatched junction bases: 4. The length of the CDR3 is 14 residues. As DNA, the CDR3 is TGTGCCAGCAGTCAGACAGGGGACAATTCACCCCTCCACTTT. Its translation is CASSQTGDNSPLHF.